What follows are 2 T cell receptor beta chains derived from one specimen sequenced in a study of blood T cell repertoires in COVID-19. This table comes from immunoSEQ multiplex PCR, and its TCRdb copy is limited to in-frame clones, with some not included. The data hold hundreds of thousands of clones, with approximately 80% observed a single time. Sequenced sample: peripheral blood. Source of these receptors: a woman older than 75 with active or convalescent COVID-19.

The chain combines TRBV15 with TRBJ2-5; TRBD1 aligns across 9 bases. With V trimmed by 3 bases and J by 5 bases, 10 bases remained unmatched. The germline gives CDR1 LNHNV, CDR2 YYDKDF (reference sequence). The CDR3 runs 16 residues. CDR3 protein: CATSSPPGQGVETQYF. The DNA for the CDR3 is TGTGCCACCAGCAGTCCTCCGGGACAGGGAGTGGAGACCCAGTACTTC. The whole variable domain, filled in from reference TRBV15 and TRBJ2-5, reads DAMVIQNPRYQVTQFGKPVTLSCSQTLNHNVMYWYQQKSSQAPKLLFHYYDKDFNNEADTPDNFQSRRPNTSFCFLDIRSPGLGDTAMYLCATSSPPGQGVETQYFGPGTRLLVL.

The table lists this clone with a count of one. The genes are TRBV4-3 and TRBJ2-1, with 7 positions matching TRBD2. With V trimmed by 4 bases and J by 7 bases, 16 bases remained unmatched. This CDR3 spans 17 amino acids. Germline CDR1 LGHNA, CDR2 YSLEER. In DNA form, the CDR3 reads TGCGCCAGCAGCCTGGGGTATGGGGGGAGGGCCATAAATGAGCAGTTCTTC. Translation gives CASSLGYGGRAINEQFF.